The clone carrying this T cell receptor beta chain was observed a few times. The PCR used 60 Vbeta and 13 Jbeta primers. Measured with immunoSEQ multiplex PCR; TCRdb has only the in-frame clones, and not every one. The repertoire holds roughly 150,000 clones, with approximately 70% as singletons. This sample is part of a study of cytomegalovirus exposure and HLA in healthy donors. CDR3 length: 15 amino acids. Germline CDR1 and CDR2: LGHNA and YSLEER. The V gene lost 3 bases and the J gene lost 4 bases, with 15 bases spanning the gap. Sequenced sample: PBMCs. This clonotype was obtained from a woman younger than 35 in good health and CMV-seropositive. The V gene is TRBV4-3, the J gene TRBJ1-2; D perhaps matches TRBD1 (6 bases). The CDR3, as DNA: TGCGCCAGCAGCCAGGGCAGGGGCGCGGTCTATGGCTACACCTTC. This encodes CASSQGRGAVYGYTF.